Shown below are 23 T cell receptor beta chains from a single sample sequenced in a study of TIL therapy for anti-PD-1-resistant metastatic lung cancer. This was the immunoSEQ v3 assay. Sequenced by immunoSEQ multiplex PCR; TCRdb stores in-frame clones only, minus some. The data contain tens of thousands of clones, 80% to 90% of them singletons. Time point of the sample: pre-treatment sample, taken before nivolumab and TIL therapy. The source material was blood, sampled at baseline. The receptors shown here come from a person aged 25 to 85 with non-small cell lung cancer.

The chain carries TRBV5-1 and TRBJ1-4, with D unresolved. The CDR3 length is 13 residues. Trimming took 4 bases from V and 5 from J, leaving 9 bases between them. Germline V lookup: CDR1 SGHRS, CDR2 YFSETQ. The CDR3 DNA follows: TGCGCCAGCAGCAACAGTGCGAATGAAAAACTGTTTTTT. Its translation is CASSNSANEKLFF.

The rearrangement uses TRBV12-3 or TRBV12-4 and TRBJ2-7; D gene ambiguous. This CDR3 has 12 amino acids. V was cut by 3 bases and J by 3 bases, with 6 bases left in between. CDR3 sequence (DNA): TGTGCCAGCAGTTTTTTCGACTACGAGCAGTACTTC. This sequence encodes CASSFFDYEQYF.

This chain's CDR3 is CASSSLDRSSYNEQFF. Here the CDR3 DNA reads TGTGCCAGCAGCTCCCTTGACCGGAGCTCCTACAATGAGCAGTTCTTC. This chain uses TRBV7-2 with TRBJ2-1; D gene ambiguous. Trimming pared 4 bases from V and 0 bases from J, leaving 13 bases between. CDR1 SGHTA and CDR2 FQGNSA come from the germline V gene. The CDR3 is 16 residues long.

This rearrangement joins TRBV15 to TRBJ1-4, with TRBD1 as a possible D gene (6 bases). Trimming took 0 bases from V and 8 from J, leaving 13 bases between them. The CDR3 sequence is 15 residues long. CDR1 and CDR2 from the germline V gene are LNHNV and YYDKDF (reference sequence). CDR3 coding DNA: TGTGCCACCAGCAGAGATAGGGGGTTTGAAGAAAAACTGTTTTTT. Translated: CATSRDRGFEEKLFF.

The rearrangement uses TRBV6-1 and TRBJ2-1; the match to TRBD2 covers 8 bases. This CDR3 contains 18 residues. V shed 2 bases, J shed 6 bases, and the junction held 15 bases outside the gene matches. In germline, CDR1 is MNHNS, CDR2 SASEGT. The CDR3 is CASSERGLAGTHLNEQFF. In DNA form, the CDR3 reads TGTGCCAGCAGTGAAAGGGGCCTAGCGGGCACCCACCTCAATGAGCAGTTCTTC.

The V gene is TRBV6-2 or TRBV6-3, the J gene TRBJ2-1; D not certain. The CDR3 sequence is 15 residues long. Germline CDR1 reads MNHEY; CDR2 reads SVGEGT. Trimming took 2 bases from V and 2 from J, leaving 10 bases between them. The CDR3 nucleotides read TGTGCCAGCAGTTACCCGAATCCGCCCTACAATGAGCAGTTCTTC. Translating it yields CASSYPNPPYNEQFF.

This chain uses TRBV5-6 with TRBJ1-1, with unresolved D. V was trimmed by 3 bases and J by 6 bases, leaving 18 bases between them. Germline CDR1 reads SGHDT; CDR2 reads YYEEEE. The CDR3 contains 15 residues. The CDR3: CASSYRASYGAEAFF. CDR3 sequence (DNA): TGTGCCAGCAGCTACCGGGCCTCTTATGGGGCTGAAGCTTTCTTT. Full variable domain (missing parts from reference TRBV5-6 and TRBJ1-1): DAGVTQSPTHLIKTRGQQVTLRCSPKSGHDTVSWYQQALGQGPQFIFQYYEEEERQRGNFPDRFSGHQFPNYSSELNVNALLLGDSALYLCASSYRASYGAEAFFGQGTRLTVV.

The rearrangement uses TRBV28 and TRBJ2-2; 8 positions match TRBD2. The CDR3 runs to 15 residues. Germline values: CDR1 MDHEN, CDR2 SYDVKM. The junction had 6 bases not matched to a gene; V was cut back by 4 bases and J by 5 bases. The CDR3 coding sequence is TGTGCCAGCAGTTGGGGACTAGTGTATACCGGGGAGCTGTTTTTT. Amino acid sequence: CASSWGLVYTGELFF.

The chain has TRBV7-8 and TRBJ2-5; D is uncertain. V lost 3 bases, J lost 4 bases, and 6 bases lay in between. The CDR3 consists of 12 residues. The germline gives CDR1 SGHVS, CDR2 FQNEAQ. DNA of the CDR3: TGTGCCAGCAGCTTGGTCATAGAGACCCAGTACTTC. It encodes CASSLVIETQYF.

The V call is TRBV5-6, the J call TRBJ2-1; 7 bases line up with TRBD2. CDR1 is SGHDT and CDR2 is YYEEEE in the germline V gene. The CDR3 contains 16 residues. V dropped 4 bases and J dropped 2; count of bases not matched to a gene: 9. CDR3 protein: CASSLLAGYTYNEQFF. The CDR3 nucleotides read TGTGCCAGCAGCCTGTTAGCGGGTTACACCTACAATGAGCAGTTCTTC.

The chain carries TRBV4-2 and TRBJ2-7; 7 nucleotides match TRBD1. J was trimmed by 0 bases and V by 0 bases; bases with no gene match: 2. Germline V gene lookup returns CDR1 LGHNA and CDR2 YNFKEQ. CDR3 length equals 15 residues. The CDR3 protein is CASSQEGTDSYEQYF. The CDR3 coding sequence is TGTGCCAGCAGCCAAGAGGGGACAGACTCCTACGAGCAGTACTTC.

The chain is built from TRBV7-2 and TRBJ2-1; possibly TRBD2 for D (5 bases). Trimming left V 8 bases short and J 5 bases short, with 16 bases between. The germline gives CDR1 SGHTA, CDR2 FQGNSA. The CDR3 runs to 14 residues. CDR3 DNA sequence: TGTGCCAGCGGGTCCGGGGTAACCCACAATGAGCAGTTCTTC. Its translation is CASGSGVTHNEQFF.

This clone was observed a single time. The rearrangement joins TRBV19 to TRBJ2-7; D remains ambiguous. CDR1 is LNHDA, CDR2 SQIVND, per germline (reference sequence). CDR3 size: 13 residues. The germline V and J ends were trimmed by 1 base and 3 bases, with 7 bases remaining between them. CDR3 protein: CASSIAIGYEQYF. In DNA, the CDR3 is TGTGCCAGTAGTATAGCGATTGGCTACGAGCAGTACTTC.

The J gene is TRBJ2-3, the V gene TRBV6-6; no definite D call. Per germline, CDR1 MNHNY and CDR2 SVGAGI (reference sequence). The CDR3 totals 16 residues. Trimming took off 5 bases at V and 1 base at J, with 16 bases between the two ends. The CDR3 spells CASSTIPGFGTDTQYF. The DNA of the CDR3 is TGTGCCAGCAGTACGATCCCCGGGTTTGGCACAGATACGCAGTATTTT.

V and J are TRBV10-3 and TRBJ2-7; perhaps TRBD2 as D (5 bases). CDR1 and CDR2 (germline): ENHRY, SYGVKD. The V and J ends lost 2 bases and 0 bases respectively, with 14 bases between them. The CDR3 has 16 amino acids. CDR3 residues: CAISETASLPSYEQYF. In DNA, the CDR3 is TGTGCCATCAGTGAGACAGCTAGCCTGCCCTCCTACGAGCAGTACTTC.

The rearrangement links TRBV7-8 to TRBJ1-1; 7 nucleotides align to TRBD1. Germline CDR1 is SGHVS and CDR2 is FQNEAQ. With 3 bases clipped from V and 1 base from J, the junction kept 2 bases outside the gene matches. The CDR3 is 14 residues long. CDR3 protein: CASSFRGRNTEAFF. CDR3 nucleotide sequence: TGTGCCAGCAGCTTCAGGGGGAGGAACACTGAAGCTTTCTTT. The whole variable domain, filled in from reference TRBV7-8 and TRBJ1-1, reads GAGVSQSPRYKVAKRGQDVALRCDPISGHVSLFWYQQALGQGPEFLTYFQNEAQLDKSGLPSDRFFAERPEGSVSTLKIQRTQQEDSAVYLCASSFRGRNTEAFFGQGTRLTVV.

The gene calls are TRBV3-1 (or the pseudogene TRBV3-2) and TRBJ1-1; TRBD1 is a possible D gene (5 bases). The CDR3 consists of 14 residues. CDR1 is LGHDT and CDR2 is YNNKEL in the germline V gene (reference sequence). V lost 2 bases and J 5 bases, leaving 12 bases between the germline ends. CDR3 sequence reads: CASSQLQGGTEAFF. The CDR3 DNA reads TGTGCCAGCAGCCAACTTCAGGGAGGGACTGAAGCTTTCTTT.

This chain joins TRBV28 and TRBJ1-1; 7 nucleotides agree with TRBD1. Germline CDR1 reads MDHEN; CDR2 reads SYDVKM. This CDR3 contains 13 residues. Trimming took 7 bases from V and 5 from J; bases not matched to a gene: 7. This CDR3 is CASTEGAWTEAFF. CDR3 nucleotide sequence: TGTGCCAGCACCGAGGGGGCTTGGACTGAAGCTTTCTTT. Looking up the rest from reference TRBV28 and TRBJ1-1 gives the full variable domain: DVKVTQSSRYLVKRTGEKVFLECVQDMDHENMFWYRQDPGLGLRLIYFSYDVKMKEKGDIPEGYSVSREKKERFSLILESASTNQTSMYLCASTEGAWTEAFFGQGTRLTVV.

The chain combines TRBV27 with TRBJ1-6; D perhaps matches TRBD1 (5 bases). From germline, CDR1 is MNHEY and CDR2 SMNVEV (reference sequence). Trimming took off 8 bases at V and 4 bases at J, with 15 bases between the two ends. The CDR3 totals 15 residues. The CDR3 region is CASSRSRQYNSPLHF. In nucleotides, the CDR3 is TGTGCCAGCTCCCGATCAAGACAGTATAATTCACCCCTCCACTTT.

The V and J genes are TRBV9 and TRBJ2-1; possible D gene TRBD1, 6 bases. Germline assignment: CDR1 SGDLS and CDR2 YYNGEE. The V end was cut by 3 bases, the J end by 5 bases, with 12 bases between. This CDR3 spans 14 amino acids. Here the CDR3 reads CASSAGKGDNEQFF. CDR3 DNA: TGTGCCAGCAGCGCAGGGAAGGGGGACAATGAGCAGTTCTTC.

For the CDR3, the DNA is TGCGCCAGCAGCCCCTGGACAGGCTACGAGCAGTACTTC. As protein: CASSPWTGYEQYF. The chain uses TRBV4-3 and TRBJ2-7, with 7 bases lining up with TRBD1. Looked up from germline, CDR1 is LGHNA and CDR2 is YSLEER. Trimming took 4 bases from V and 3 from J; bases not matched to a gene: 3. There are 13 residues in the CDR3.

This chain's CDR3 is CASSGTSGANEQFF. The CDR3 nucleotides read TGCGCCAGCAGTGGAACTAGCGGGGCAAATGAGCAGTTCTTC. The rearrangement joins TRBV5-1 to TRBJ2-1; TRBD2 matches 10 bases. The CDR3 consists of 14 residues. V was clipped by 5 bases and J by 7 bases; unmatched bases: 6. Germline V gives CDR1 SGHRS, CDR2 YFSETQ.

J is TRBJ1-5 and V is TRBV19; D is ambiguous. Germline V gene data show CDR1 as LNHDA and CDR2 as SQIVND (reference sequence). The CDR3 sequence is 16 residues long. Trimming shortened V by 2 bases and J by 2 bases, and 13 bases separated the two germline ends. CDR3 region: CASSISPRDGNQPQHF. The DNA for the CDR3 is TGTGCCAGTAGTATATCTCCCCGGGATGGCAATCAGCCCCAGCATTTT.